The next 5 T cell receptor beta chains were all read from a single sample in a study of immune cell composition in non-small cell lung cancer. The table came from immunoSEQ multiplex PCR; TCRdb's copy has only in-frame clones and leaves some out. The sample lists roughly 5,100 clones, about 88% occurring once. The normal lung sample lay at least 3 cm, and maximally far, from the tumour. The sequencing input was non-adjacent lung tissue. Source of these receptors: a human donor with non-small cell lung cancer. Some clones in this sample may be carry-over from other donors' samples.

This clone was seen only once. V gene TRBV9 combines with J gene TRBJ1-5; 7 nucleotides line up with TRBD1. CDR1 and CDR2 from the germline V gene are SGDLS and YYNGEE. Trimming took 3 bases from V and 5 from J; bases not matched to a gene: 2. CDR3 length: 13 residues. CDR3 DNA: TGTGCCAGCAGCGAAGGGACAGATCAGCCCCAGCATTTT. Its translation is CASSEGTDQPQHF.

The chain employs TRBV5-4 and TRBJ2-5; D unclear. This CDR3 spans 14 amino acids. The V end was cut by 4 bases, the J end by 9 bases, with 19 bases between. Germline CDR1 SGHNT, CDR2 YYREEE (reference sequence). Written as DNA, the CDR3 is TGTGCCAGCAGCGAGCAGACGGGTCAAATAGCCCAGTACTTC. Protein product: CASSEQTGQIAQYF.

This clone appeared a few times. The germline gene is not matched at one end of the junction; a read error may be the cause. V gene TRBV5-5 combines with J gene TRBJ2-7; possibly TRBD1 for D (7 bases). There are 16 residues in the CDR3. Germline loops: CDR1 SGHKS, CDR2 YYEKEE (reference sequence). The DNA of the CDR3 is TGTGCCAGCAGCTTCCCCGGGTATGGAGGGGGCTACGAGCGGTACTTC. Translation gives CASSFPGYGGGYERYF.

The J gene is TRBJ2-5, the V gene TRBV5-6; TRBD2 aligns across 8 bases. V lost 2 bases to trimming and J lost 5 bases; unmatched junction nucleotides: 8. Germline lookup yields CDR1 SGHDT and CDR2 YYEEEE. The CDR3 loop spans 15 amino acids. The CDR3: CASSLRLSGGETQYF. CDR3 in DNA: TGTGCCAGCAGCTTAAGACTAAGCGGGGGTGAGACCCAGTACTTC.

The V call is TRBV27, the J call TRBJ2-2; TRBD1 matches 7 bases. J was trimmed by 7 bases and V by 7 bases; bases with no gene match: 3. This CDR3 is 12 amino acids long. Germline V gives CDR1 MNHEY, CDR2 SMNVEV (reference sequence). The CDR3 loop is CASTGQVGELFF. The CDR3 DNA sequence: TGTGCCAGCACCGGACAGGTCGGGGAGCTGTTTTTT.